The T cell receptor beta chain under discussion was sequenced for a study of blood T cell repertoires in COVID-19. On the study more broadly: T cells, B-cell-depleted T cells, or PBMCs provided the cDNA or gDNA that served as material.

Germline CDR1 LGHDT, CDR2 YNNKEL (reference sequence). This CDR3 contains 14 residues. Trimming left V 4 bases short and J 6 bases short, with 12 bases between. This clone has just one count. Assay: immunoSEQ multiplex PCR; the TCRdb copy retains only in-frame clones and omits some. This sample has about 190,000 clones, with around nine tenths found just once. The material sequenced was peripheral blood. The chain uses TRBV3-1 (or the pseudogene TRBV3-2) and TRBJ2-2, with D possibly matching TRBD2 (6 bases). This sequence was found in a woman aged 40 to 49 who had recovered from COVID-19. CDR3 residues: CASSLGTDPGELFF. The CDR3 DNA reads TGTGCCAGCAGCCTCGGGACTGACCCCGGGGAGCTGTTTTTT.